The 27 T cell receptor beta chains in this list originate from one sample, sequenced in a study of blood T cell repertoires in COVID-19. Generated by immunoSEQ multiplex PCR, the TCRdb table keeps only in-frame clones and is missing some. Found here are 200,000 to 250,000 clones, roughly nine tenths of them singletons; the top ten hold about 3.5%. The sample comprised PBMCs or T cells enriched from blood (not recorded which). Every receptor here comes from a woman between 18 and 29 years old in a cohort exposed to, infected with or recovered from COVID-19 (not recorded which).

The chain has TRBV9 and TRBJ1-5, with 11 bases matching TRBD1. This CDR3 contains 15 residues. With V trimmed by 3 bases and J by 3 bases, 2 bases remained unmatched. CDR1 is SGDLS, CDR2 YYNGEE, per germline. CDR3 nucleotides: TGTGCCAGCAGCGGGACAGGGGGCTACAATCAGCCCCAGCATTTT. It is translated as CASSGTGGYNQPQHF.

This clone showed up just once. The J gene is TRBJ2-1, the V gene TRBV7-8; D gene unclear. This CDR3 has 13 amino acids. The germline V and J ends were trimmed by 5 bases and 7 bases, with 12 bases remaining between them. Germline values: CDR1 SGHVS, CDR2 FQNEAQ. The CDR3 protein is CASSPPTENEQFF. CDR3 nucleotides: TGTGCCAGCAGCCCCCCGACGGAGAATGAGCAGTTCTTC.

V is TRBV30 and J is TRBJ2-1, with D possibly TRBD2 on 5 matching bases. This CDR3 is 15 amino acids long. Germline V gene data show CDR1 as GTSNPN and CDR2 as SVGIG (reference sequence). V lost 0 bases, J lost 4 bases, and 13 bases lay in between. CDR3 in amino acids: CAWSVRGGLYNEQFF. The CDR3 nucleotides are TGTGCCTGGAGTGTACGTGGCGGGCTATACAATGAGCAGTTCTTC. The full variable domain, its missing parts supplied by reference TRBV30 and TRBJ2-1, is SQTIHQWPATLVQPVGSPLSLECTVEGTSNPNLYWYRQAAGRGLQLLFYSVGIGQISSEVPQNLSASRPQDRQFILSSKKLLLSDSGFYLCAWSVRGGLYNEQFFGPGTRLTVL.

The chain uses TRBV27 and TRBJ2-3; D gene ambiguous. The CDR3 runs to 15 residues. The V end lost 6 bases, the J end lost 0 bases, and 13 bases lay between the germline ends. CDR1 and CDR2 (germline): MNHEY, SMNVEV (reference sequence). The CDR3 region is CASSWAGTSTDTQYF. The CDR3 nucleotides are TGTGCCAGCAGCTGGGCAGGAACTAGCACAGATACGCAGTATTTT.

The J gene is TRBJ2-7, the V gene TRBV5-1; maybe TRBD2 (5 bases). The CDR3 is 15 amino acids. V was clipped by 3 bases and J by 2 bases, with 15 bases between them. Germline CDR1 SGHRS, CDR2 YFSETQ. The CDR3 loop reads CASSSHEGPTYEQYF. In DNA, the CDR3 is TGCGCCAGCAGCTCACATGAGGGCCCTACCTACGAGCAGTACTTC. The full variable domain, with the rest looked up from reference TRBV5-1 and TRBJ2-7, is KAGVTQTPRYLIKTRGQQVTLSCSPISGHRSVSWYQQTPGQGLQFLFEYFSETQRNKGNFPGRFSGRQFSNSRSEMNVSTLELGDSALYLCASSSHEGPTYEQYFGPGTRLTVT.

V usage is TRBV5-6 and J usage is TRBJ2-1, with 7 bases matching TRBD2. The CDR3 runs 12 residues. Germline V lookup: CDR1 SGHDT, CDR2 YYEEEE. V shed 4 bases, J shed 5 bases, and the junction held 0 bases outside the gene matches. The CDR3 DNA reads as TGTGCCAGCAGCGGGGGGGACAATGAGCAGTTCTTC. Amino acids: CASSGGDNEQFF.

V gene TRBV20-1 combines with J gene TRBJ2-2, with unresolved D. Trimming shortened V by 6 bases and J by 2 bases, and 4 bases separated the two germline ends. Looked up from germline, CDR1 is DFQATT and CDR2 is SNEGSKA (reference sequence). The CDR3 covers 11 residues. The CDR3 coding sequence is TGCAGTGCGTTAAACACCGGGGAGCTGTTTTTT. Its translation: CSALNTGELFF.

The rearrangement joins TRBV24-1 to TRBJ1-1; 7 positions match TRBD1. V lost 10 bases to trimming and J lost 1 base; unmatched junction nucleotides: 5. CDR3 length: 13 residues. The germline CDR1 and CDR2 sequences are KGHDR and SFDVKD. CDR3 sequence (DNA): TGTGCCACGTCCCGGGACAGGAACACTGAAGCTTTCTTT. Translating it yields CATSRDRNTEAFF.

For the CDR3, the DNA is TGTGCCACCCAACCGGGACTAGCGACCAATGAGCAGTTCTTC. This sequence encodes CATQPGLATNEQFF. The V and J genes are TRBV18 and TRBJ2-1; 10 nucleotides line up with TRBD2. The germline V gene has CDR1 KGHSH and CDR2 LQKENI. V lost 10 bases to trimming and J lost 6 bases; unmatched junction nucleotides: 9. The CDR3 loop spans 14 amino acids. The whole variable domain, filled in from reference TRBV18 and TRBJ2-1, reads NAGVMQNPRHLVRRRGQEARLRCSPMKGHSHVYWYRQLPEEGLKFMVYLQKENIIDESGMPKERFSAEFPKEGPSILRIQQVVRGDSAAYFCATQPGLATNEQFFGPGTRLTVL.

This chain joins TRBV5-4 and TRBJ2-5; 12 bases match TRBD2. The V and J ends lost 0 bases and 3 bases, in that order; junction bases with no gene match: 6. Per germline, CDR1 SGHNT and CDR2 YYREEE (reference sequence). This CDR3 spans 17 amino acids. This chain's CDR3 is CASSLAASGGAEETQYF. The CDR3 nucleotides read TGTGCCAGCAGCTTGGCCGCTAGCGGGGGGGCGGAAGAGACCCAGTACTTC.

V usage is TRBV7-6 and J usage is TRBJ2-2; D is possibly TRBD1 (6 bases). Germline lookup yields CDR1 SGHVS and CDR2 FNYEAQ. This CDR3 has 16 residues. Trimming took off 1 base at V and 4 bases at J, with 13 bases between the two ends. The CDR3 bases are TGTGCCAGCAGCTTAGACGGACAGACGGGCACCGGGGAGCTGTTTTTT. It translates to CASSLDGQTGTGELFF.

This clone was seen just once. This CDR3 is CASSMSRTVASYEQYF. For the CDR3, the DNA is TGTGCCAGTAGTATGAGTCGGACTGTCGCCTCCTACGAGCAGTACTTC. V is TRBV19 and J is TRBJ2-7, with a weak D call TRBD2 (5 bases). V gave up 3 bases and J gave up 0 bases, with 15 bases separating them. This CDR3 comprises 16 residues. CDR1 LNHDA and CDR2 SQIVND come from the germline V gene (reference sequence).

This CDR3 reads CASSIAPSRGAAEQYF. Written as DNA, the CDR3 is TGTGCCAGTAGTATAGCCCCGAGCAGGGGTGCGGCCGAGCAGTACTTC. The gene calls are TRBV19 and TRBJ2-7, with D possibly matching TRBD1 (6 bases). With 1 base removed from V and 6 bases from J, the gap between germline ends came to 19 bases. Germline CDR1 reads LNHDA; CDR2 reads SQIVND (reference sequence). The CDR3 spans 16 residues.

This sequence joins TRBV5-8 and TRBJ2-7, with D possibly being TRBD2 (5 bases). Germline CDR1 is SGHTS and CDR2 is YDEGEE. The CDR3 totals 15 residues. Trimming removed 5 bases at V and 0 bases at J, with 15 bases between. The CDR3 DNA reads TGTGCCAGCAGATCGGACGGGGTATTCTCCTACGAGCAGTACTTC. Translating it yields CASRSDGVFSYEQYF.

V is TRBV4-1 and J is TRBJ1-2, with 7 bases lining up with TRBD1. V was clipped by 1 base and J by 8 bases; unmatched bases: 7. The CDR3 contains 14 residues. The germline gives CDR1 MGHRA, CDR2 YSYEKL. The CDR3 reads CASSQAPDREGYTF. CDR3 sequence (DNA): TGCGCCAGCAGCCAAGCCCCTGACAGGGAGGGCTACACCTTC.

The chain uses TRBV19 and TRBJ1-1; 7 positions agree with TRBD1. The CDR3 runs to 18 residues. V shed 0 bases, J shed 4 bases, and the junction held 14 bases outside the gene matches. Germline V gene sequence: CDR1 LNHDA, CDR2 SQIVND (reference sequence). This chain's CDR3 is CASSIDPSDREKTTEAFF. DNA for the CDR3: TGTGCCAGTAGTATAGATCCCTCCGACAGGGAAAAAACCACTGAAGCTTTCTTT.

The J gene is TRBJ2-1, the V gene TRBV7-3; TRBD2 matches at 14 bases. J lost 4 bases, V lost 5 bases, and 7 bases had no gene match. Germline lookup yields CDR1 SGHTA and CDR2 FQGTGA. The CDR3 length is 17 residues. The CDR3 sequence is CASSPAGLAGGYNEQFF. As DNA, the CDR3 is TGTGCCAGCAGCCCGGCCGGACTAGCGGGGGGTTACAATGAGCAGTTCTTC.

This chain connects TRBV10-2 to TRBJ1-2; 7 nucleotides align to TRBD1. CDR1 is WSHSY and CDR2 is SAAADI in the germline V gene. Trimming removed 6 bases from V and 3 bases from J; junction bases left unmatched: 4. The length of the CDR3 is 13 residues. CDR3 DNA sequence: TGCGCCAGCAGCCCCGACAGGGACTATGGCTACACCTTC. It codes for CASSPDRDYGYTF.

The V call is TRBV6-2 or TRBV6-3, the J call TRBJ2-1, with a weak D call TRBD1 (5 bases). Between the trimmed V and J ends, which lost 5 bases and 6 bases, there was a span of 8 bases. The CDR3 is 12 residues long. From germline, CDR1 is MNHEY and CDR2 SVGEGT. Written as DNA, the CDR3 is TGTGCCAGCAGTCCAGGGCCCAATGAGCAGTTCTTC. This sequence encodes CASSPGPNEQFF.

J is TRBJ1-2 and V is TRBV7-9, with TRBD1 matching 7 bases. The CDR3 sequence is 13 residues long. J was trimmed by 8 bases and V by 6 bases; bases with no gene match: 9. The germline V gene has CDR1 SEHNR and CDR2 FQNEAQ (reference sequence). The CDR3 protein is CASSRDSLPGYTF. The CDR3 coding sequence is TGTGCCAGCAGTAGGGACAGTCTGCCGGGCTACACCTTC.

The chain joins TRBV2 to TRBJ2-2, with TRBD2 identical over 7 bases. Germline lookup yields CDR1 SNHLY and CDR2 FYNNEI. This CDR3 has 15 residues. V shed 7 bases and J 5 bases; nucleotides not matched to a gene: 10. The CDR3 protein is CASKGGIIETGELFF. The DNA of the CDR3 is TGTGCCAGCAAGGGAGGGATCATTGAAACCGGGGAGCTGTTTTTT.

The chain uses TRBV7-9 and TRBJ2-1; 7 bases are shared with TRBD1. Germline-derived CDR1 and CDR2 are SEHNR and FQNEAQ (reference sequence). The length of the CDR3 is 14 residues. V was clipped by 4 bases and J by 7 bases; unmatched bases: 7. CDR3 region: CASSSRQGGNEQFF. CDR3 nucleotide sequence: TGTGCCAGCAGCTCCCGACAGGGCGGAAATGAGCAGTTCTTC.

This clone was seen once. The V and J genes are TRBV28 and TRBJ1-1; 11 bases agree with TRBD1. The trim removed 4 bases at V and 9 bases at J, leaving 16 bases unmatched. The CDR3 is 17 amino acids. Germline V gene lookup returns CDR1 MDHEN and CDR2 SYDVKM. The CDR3 sequence: CASSSTGTGGSRPQAFF. In nucleotides, the CDR3 is TGTGCCAGCAGTTCAACCGGGACAGGGGGTTCCAGGCCCCAAGCTTTCTTT.

V usage is TRBV5-1 and J usage is TRBJ2-7, with 8 bases identical to TRBD1. This CDR3 is 16 amino acids long. Germline CDR1 and CDR2: SGHRS and YFSETQ. V lost 4 bases, J lost 2 bases, and 11 bases stayed unmatched. The CDR3 DNA sequence: TGCGCCAGCAGCGTGGTACCGGGACAGGAGACCTACGAGCAGTACTTC. It encodes CASSVVPGQETYEQYF.

This clone appeared a single time. The chain is built from TRBV7-8 and TRBJ2-1; 9 bases are a match to TRBD1. The junction had 5 bases not matched to a gene; V was cut back by 7 bases and J by 4 bases. Germline values: CDR1 SGHVS, CDR2 FQNEAQ. This CDR3 is 14 amino acids long. The CDR3 region has the DNA TGTGCCAGCAACCCGACAGGGGGATACAATGAGCAGTTCTTC. Translation: CASNPTGGYNEQFF.

The chain uses TRBV5-1 and TRBJ1-1; a possible D gene is TRBD1 (5 bases). The V gene lost 3 bases and the J gene lost 4 bases, with 13 bases spanning the gap. Germline V gene lookup returns CDR1 SGHRS and CDR2 YFSETQ. This CDR3 is 14 amino acids long. CDR3 DNA sequence: TGCGCCAGCAGCTCGACGGAAAGGGGCACTGAAGCTTTCTTT. This translates into CASSSTERGTEAFF.

DNA for the CDR3: TGTGCCAGCAGTTACTCGAAGCCGAGCTCCTACAATGAGCAGTTCTTC. Protein sequence: CASSYSKPSSYNEQFF. The chain recombines TRBV6-5 with TRBJ2-1; D is unclear. CDR1 is MNHEY, CDR2 SVGAGI, per germline. Trimming cost V 0 bases and J 0 bases, with 9 bases left between them. The CDR3 totals 16 residues.